This T cell receptor (beta chain) comes out of a study of T cell responses to AZD1222 COVID-19 vaccine. Points from the study as a whole: Within unmutated variant regions lay the reported targets of nearly half of spike-specific TCRs. A mostly white British donor set with more females was recruited, and clonal diversity was possibly underestimated.

TCRdb's copy holds only in-frame clones and misses some; the assay was immunoSEQ multiplex PCR. The data contain about 70,000 clones, around nine tenths of them singletons. V shed 7 bases and J 8 bases; nucleotides not matched to a gene: 15. The germline gives CDR1 LNHDA, CDR2 SQIVND (reference sequence). The CDR3 runs 17 residues. To note about this clone: Its antigen is not known.

This specimen consisted of peripheral blood, obtained 28 days after the second dose of the MenACWY control vaccine. The chain links TRBV19 to TRBJ2-1; 12 bases are a match to TRBD2. The sequence derives from an adult who received the MenACWY meningococcal vaccine as a control. This chain's CDR3 is CASNTPSLAGGPDEQFF. Written as DNA, the CDR3 is TGTGCCAGTAATACTCCCTCTCTAGCGGGGGGGCCCGATGAGCAGTTCTTC.